Sequencing of this TCR beta chain was carried out in a study of control samples from healthy donors and cancer patients. The table came from immunoSEQ multiplex PCR; TCRdb's copy has only in-frame clones and leaves some out. Here the sample spans fewer than 120,000 clones, roughly 88% being singletons. The origin of this receptor is a woman aged 60-75 years with lung cancer. Source material: PBMCs.

The CDR3 bases are TGCGCCAGCAGTGGATTAGCAGATACGCAGTATTTT. This codes for CASSGLADTQYF. V and J are TRBV5-1 and TRBJ2-3; D uncertain. Trimming took off 5 bases at V and 4 bases at J, with 8 bases between the two ends. Germline CDR1 and CDR2: SGHRS and YFSETQ. There are 12 residues in the CDR3.